A selection of T cell receptor beta chains follows, all from one sample in a study of cytomegalovirus exposure and HLA in healthy donors. Assay used: immunoSEQ multiplex PCR; TCRdb lists only in-frame clones, some missing. The repertoire holds about 160,000 clones, with 65% to 90% as singletons. Specimen: PBMCs. The receptors originated from a man aged 50 or older in good health and CMV-seropositive. The CDR3 runs from the conserved cysteine through the conserved F or W. D genes are given only for firm matches. Clone size is not always given. Where it is, it says once, few, many or a class for expanded clones.

CDR3 DNA,CDR3 protein,V gene,clone size,J gene,D gene
TGTGCCAGCAGCGTAGCAGCGGGAGACACTGAGCAGTTCTTC,CASSVAAGDTEQFF,TRBV9,few,TRBJ2-1,TRBD2
TGTGCCAGCAGCAAGGACAGGGGGCTCAATCAGCCCCAGCATTTT,CASSKDRGLNQPQHF,TRBV5-4,-,TRBJ1-5,TRBD1
TGTGCCACAGGGGCGGATTATAACTATGGCTACACCTTC,CATGADYNYGYTF,TRBV28,-,TRBJ1-2,-
TGTGCCAGCAGTTCCTTAAGCGGGAGGGAAGAAGCTTTCTTT,CASSSLSGREEAFF,TRBV6-5,once,TRBJ1-1,-
TGCGCCAGCAGCTTGACACCTTACATGAACACTGAAGCTTTCTTT,CASSLTPYMNTEAFF,TRBV5-1,-,TRBJ1-1,-
TGTGCCAGTAGTCACGGGACAGGGAACACTGAAGCTTTCTTT,CASSHGTGNTEAFF,TRBV19,-,TRBJ1-1,TRBD1
TGTGCCAGCTCCGGCGGGGGAACCACTGAAGCTTTCTTT,CASSGGGTTEAFF,TRBV6-6,-,TRBJ1-1,-
TGTGCCAGCTCACCCGCGGGACAGGGTAGTCAGCCCCAGCATTTT,CASSPAGQGSQPQHF,TRBV18,-,TRBJ1-5,TRBD1
TGCGCCAGCAGCTTGGCCGGAACGGCTAGATACGAGCAGTACTTC,CASSLAGTARYEQYF,TRBV5-1,few,TRBJ2-7,-
TGTGCCAGCAGTTTATGGGACAGGGGTGGCGAGCAGTACTTC,CASSLWDRGGEQYF,TRBV28,-,TRBJ2-7,TRBD1
TGTGCCAGCTCACCACCAGGGGATTACAATGAGCAGTTCTTC,CASSPPGDYNEQFF,TRBV18,-,TRBJ2-1,-
TGTGCCAGTACCCTGGGAGGGGGAGACTATGGCTACACCTTC,CASTLGGGDYGYTF,TRBV19,-,TRBJ1-2,-
TGTTCCAGCAGCTTAATTGGACAGGGGGCGGAGACCCAGTACTTC,CSSSLIGQGAETQYF,TRBV7-9,-,TRBJ2-5,TRBD1
TGTGCCAGCAGCATGCTAGCGGGGGTCGCCTACGAGCAGTACTTC,CASSMLAGVAYEQYF,TRBV11-2,once,TRBJ2-7,TRBD2
TGTGCCAGCAGAGCCCACGGTAACACTGAAGCTTTCTTT,CASRAHGNTEAFF,TRBV28,few,TRBJ1-1,-
TGTGCCAGCAGTTTAAGGGACTCAGAGTTGGGTGAAAAACTGTTTTTT,CASSLRDSELGEKLFF,TRBV27,-,TRBJ1-4,-
TGCGCCAGCAGCCAAGATCGTTCCGCAGGGCCAGAAGAGCAGTACTTC,CASSQDRSAGPEEQYF,TRBV4-3,-,TRBJ2-7,-
TGTGCCAGCAGTCTGTCGAGGGGGGGAACTGAAGCTTTCTTT,CASSLSRGGTEAFF,TRBV6-5,-,TRBJ1-1,-
TGTGCCAGCAGAAAACTACTATTTGGCAGTATCCTATACGAGCAGTACTTC,CASRKLLFGSILYEQYF,TRBV5-5,-,TRBJ2-7,-
TGTGCCAGCTCACGAACGGGACTCGATTTGGGCGAGCAGTACTTC,CASSRTGLDLGEQYF,TRBV18,-,TRBJ2-7,-
TGTGCCAGTCAACCGACAGGGATTGAGAAACTGTTTTTT,CASQPTGIEKLFF,TRBV19,-,TRBJ1-4,TRBD1
TGTGCCAGCAGCCGACAGGGGTATAGCAATCAGCCCCAGCATTTT,CASSRQGYSNQPQHF,TRBV2,-,TRBJ1-5,TRBD1
TGTGCCACCAGTAGCCGGGGTCTACTCTATAATTCACCCCTCCACTTT,CATSSRGLLYNSPLHF,TRBV15,-,TRBJ1-6,-
TGTGCCAGCAGCTTAGGGGGACTCACAGGGGGCGAGCAGTACTTC,CASSLGGLTGGEQYF,TRBV7-2,-,TRBJ2-7,TRBD1
TGTGCCAGCAGCACGGCGGTGACAGCGTATGGCTACACCTTC,CASSTAVTAYGYTF,TRBV7-2,-,TRBJ1-2,-
TGTGCCAGCAGTTACTCCCAGTTGAGCAATCAGCCCCAGCATTTT,CASSYSQLSNQPQHF,TRBV6-6,-,TRBJ1-5,-
TGTGCCAGCAGCGTAGGGGGAGAAGTCACTGAAGCTTTCTTT,CASSVGGEVTEAFF,TRBV9,-,TRBJ1-1,-
TGTGCCAGCAGAACAGGTCCCGGGACCGGGGAGCTGTTTTTT,CASRTGPGTGELFF,TRBV6-5,-,TRBJ2-2,-